This T cell receptor (beta chain) was documented in a study of pediatric ulcerative colitis. The diagnostic colonoscopy in ulcerative colitis patients preceded any immunosuppressive treatment. The assay was run at survey level. Some clones are missing from TCRdb's copy, which holds only in-frame ones; the method was immunoSEQ multiplex PCR. The data hold roughly 64,000 clones, with around 85% observed a single time. Germline CDR1 is SGHDT and CDR2 is YYEEEE. The CDR3 has 14 amino acids. V dropped 4 bases and J dropped 0; count of bases not matched to a gene: 3. Study-level findings and limits: Repertoires came from total lymphocyte DNA, not specific subsets. A couple of rectal CDR3 clonotypes occurred in all ulcerative colitis patients.

About this clone itself: Its antigen remains unknown.

The sample comprised blood. This receptor was obtained from a boy between 10 and 17 years old with severe ulcerative colitis. The chain is built from TRBV5-6 and TRBJ2-7, with 8 bases aligning to TRBD2. In DNA form, the CDR3 reads TGTGCCAGCAGCACCAGCGGGAGCTCCTACGAGCAGTACTTC. Amino acid sequence: CASSTSGSSYEQYF. The full variable domain, with the rest looked up from reference TRBV5-6 and TRBJ2-7, is DAGVTQSPTHLIKTRGQQVTLRCSPKSGHDTVSWYQQALGQGPQFIFQYYEEEERQRGNFPDRFSGHQFPNYSSELNVNALLLGDSALYLCASSTSGSSYEQYFGPGTRLTVT.